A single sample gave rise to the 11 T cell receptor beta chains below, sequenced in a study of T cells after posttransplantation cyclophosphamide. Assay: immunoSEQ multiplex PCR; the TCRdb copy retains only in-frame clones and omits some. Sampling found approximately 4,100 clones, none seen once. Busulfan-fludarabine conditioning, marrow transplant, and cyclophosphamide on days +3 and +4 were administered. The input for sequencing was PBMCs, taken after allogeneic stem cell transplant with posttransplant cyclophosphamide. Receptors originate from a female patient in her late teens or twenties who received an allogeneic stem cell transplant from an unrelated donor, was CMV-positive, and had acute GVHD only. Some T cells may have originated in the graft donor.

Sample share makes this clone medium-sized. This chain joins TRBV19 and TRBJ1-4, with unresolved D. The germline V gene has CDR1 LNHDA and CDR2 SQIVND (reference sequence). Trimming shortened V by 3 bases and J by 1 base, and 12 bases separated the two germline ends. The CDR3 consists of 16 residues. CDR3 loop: CASSISGRGTNEKLFF. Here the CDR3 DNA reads TGTGCCAGTAGTATTTCCGGACGGGGAACTAATGAAAAACTGTTTTTT.

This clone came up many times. As DNA, the CDR3 is TGCAGTGCCACCTACGATCAGCCCCAGCATTTT. Encoded protein: CSATYDQPQHF. The chain couples TRBV20-1 to TRBJ1-5; D remains ambiguous. CDR1 and CDR2 from the germline V gene are DFQATT and SNEGSKA (reference sequence). The CDR3 is made up of 11 amino acids. V gave up 6 bases and J gave up 5 bases, with 8 bases separating them.

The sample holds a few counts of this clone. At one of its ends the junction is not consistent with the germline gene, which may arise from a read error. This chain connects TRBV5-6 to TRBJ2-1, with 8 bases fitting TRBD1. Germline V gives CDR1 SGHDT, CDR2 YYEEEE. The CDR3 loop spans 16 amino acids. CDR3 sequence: CASSLGGTGAYNEQFF. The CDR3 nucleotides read TGTGCCAGCAGTTTGGGTGGGACAGGAGCCTACAATGAGCAGTTCTTC.

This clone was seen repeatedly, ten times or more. The CDR3 nucleotides are TGTGCCAGCAGCACTAGGACTAGCGGGACCCAGTACTTC. It codes for CASSTRTSGTQYF. The gene calls are TRBV7-6 and TRBJ2-5, with 10 bases identical to TRBD2. Germline V gives CDR1 SGHVS, CDR2 FNYEAQ. The CDR3 extends over 13 amino acids. V was clipped by 5 bases and J by 7 bases; unmatched bases: 4.

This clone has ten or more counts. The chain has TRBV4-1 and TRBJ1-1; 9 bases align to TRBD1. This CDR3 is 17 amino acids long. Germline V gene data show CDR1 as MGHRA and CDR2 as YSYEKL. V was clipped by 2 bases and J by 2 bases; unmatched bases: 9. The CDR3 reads CASSQSPGQGANTEAFF. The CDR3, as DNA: TGCGCCAGCAGCCAATCCCCGGGACAGGGAGCTAACACTGAAGCTTTCTTT.

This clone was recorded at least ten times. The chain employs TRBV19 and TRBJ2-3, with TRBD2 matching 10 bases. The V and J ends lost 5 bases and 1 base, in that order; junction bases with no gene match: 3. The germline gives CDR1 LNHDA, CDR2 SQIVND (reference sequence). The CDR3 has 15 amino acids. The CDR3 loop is CASSVGTSGTDTQYF. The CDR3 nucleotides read TGTGCCAGTAGTGTCGGGACTAGCGGCACAGATACGCAGTATTTT.

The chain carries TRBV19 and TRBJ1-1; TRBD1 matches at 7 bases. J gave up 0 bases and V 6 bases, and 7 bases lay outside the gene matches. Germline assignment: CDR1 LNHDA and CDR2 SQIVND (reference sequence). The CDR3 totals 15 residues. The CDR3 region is CASRPRTGMNTEAFF. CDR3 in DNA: TGTGCCAGTAGACCGAGGACAGGCATGAACACTGAAGCTTTCTTT.

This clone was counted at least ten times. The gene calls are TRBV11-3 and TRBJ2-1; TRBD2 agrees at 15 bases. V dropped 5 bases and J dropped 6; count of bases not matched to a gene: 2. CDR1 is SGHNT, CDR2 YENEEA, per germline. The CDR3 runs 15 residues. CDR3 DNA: TGTGCCAGCAGCCGGGGACTAGCGGGAGGCAATGAGCAGTTCTTC. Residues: CASSRGLAGGNEQFF.

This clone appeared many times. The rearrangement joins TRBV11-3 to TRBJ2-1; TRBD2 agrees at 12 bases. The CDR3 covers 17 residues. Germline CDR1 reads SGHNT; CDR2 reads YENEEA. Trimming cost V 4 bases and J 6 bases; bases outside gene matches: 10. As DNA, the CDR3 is TGTGCCAGCAGCTCCCATCAACCGGGACTAGCGGGCAATGAGCAGTTCTTC. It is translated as CASSSHQPGLAGNEQFF.

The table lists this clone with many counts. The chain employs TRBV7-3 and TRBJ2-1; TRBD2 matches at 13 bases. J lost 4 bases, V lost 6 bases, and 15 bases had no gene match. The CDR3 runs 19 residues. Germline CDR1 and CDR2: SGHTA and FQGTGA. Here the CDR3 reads CASSLEPGLAGNFYNEQFF. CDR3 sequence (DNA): TGTGCCAGCAGTCTAGAACCGGGACTAGCGGGGAATTTTTACAATGAGCAGTTCTTC. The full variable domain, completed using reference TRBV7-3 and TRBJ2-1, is GAGVSQTPSNKVTEKGKYVELRCDPISGHTALYWYRQSLGQGPEFLIYFQGTGAADDSGLPNDRFFAVRPEGSVSTLKIQRTERGDSAVYLCASSLEPGLAGNFYNEQFFGPGTRLTVL.

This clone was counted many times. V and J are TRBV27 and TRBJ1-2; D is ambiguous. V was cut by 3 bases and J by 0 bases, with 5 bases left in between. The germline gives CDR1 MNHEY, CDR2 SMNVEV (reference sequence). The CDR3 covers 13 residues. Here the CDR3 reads CASSFTPNYGYTF. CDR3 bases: TGTGCCAGCAGTTTTACACCTAACTATGGCTACACCTTC.